The rows below give T cell receptor beta chains drawn from one sample of a study of shared clonotypes between healthy human individuals. Produced via immunoSEQ multiplex PCR; TCRdb's table is partial and in-frame only. In the table there are 1.6 million or so clones, roughly 95% of which are singletons. The sequencing sample was made of naive CD4+ T cells sorted from blood. Source of these receptors: a man aged 30 to 39 in good health. Both conserved end residues are part of each CDR3.

V gene,J gene,CDR3 length,CDR3 protein
TRBV29-1,TRBJ2-1,16,CSVASKGEGSYNEQFF
TRBV19,TRBJ2-2,14,CASRREVSTGELFF
TRBV5-1,TRBJ2-2,16,CASSSTSGRYTGELFF
TRBV9,TRBJ2-3,17,CASSVDAGGFPGDTQYF
TRBV5-1,TRBJ1-2,16,CASSRWDSSNVYGYTF
TRBV7-9,TRBJ2-3,11,CASSYADTQYF
TRBV7-2,TRBJ2-7,12,CASSSWGVEQYF
TRBV18,TRBJ2-3,12,CASSPPIDTQYF
TRBV6-5,TRBJ2-2,14,CASSPLDTAGELFF
TRBV7-9,TRBJ2-3,14,CASSFVDKGDTQYF
TRBV5-5,TRBJ2-1,18,CASSPSQTRSPTYNEQFF
TRBV5-4,TRBJ2-7,14,CASSSGGLTYEQYF
TRBV2,TRBJ2-1,15,CASRPGTGIFNEQFF
TRBV11-2,TRBJ2-7,16,CASSLIIYRDHYEQYF
TRBV15,TRBJ2-5,12,CATSRAPGRQYF
TRBV6-1,TRBJ2-7,11,CASRVEGEQYF
TRBV7-2,TRBJ2-7,14,CASSLQELSYEQYF
TRBV9,TRBJ2-6,16,CASSIDRDSGANVLTF
TRBV6-1,TRBJ2-7,18,CASSEKEIARTGSYEQYF
TRBV11-2,TRBJ2-3,16,CASSLRLAGGTDTQYF
TRBV9,TRBJ2-1,16,CASSYSGGTSGTEQFF
TRBV7-8,TRBJ1-1,11,CASSLGGVAFF
TRBV27,TRBJ2-7,20,CASSWFSAGVAGAGGDEQYF
TRBV7-9,TRBJ2-7,16,CASSPWGGVSTYEQYF
TRBV5-5,TRBJ2-7,16,CASSAHRTTLSYEQYF
TRBV27,TRBJ2-7,12,CASSSPGAGQYF
TRBV4-3,TRBJ1-2,15,CASSQEGAAPYGYTF
TRBV28,TRBJ1-2,15,CASSLIPETNYGYTF
TRBV29-1,TRBJ2-5,14,CSGITTGSGETQYF
TRBV18,TRBJ2-6,20,CASSPPTAGQGAAGANVLTF
TRBV7-9,TRBJ2-2,16,CASSPGVSMNTGELFF
TRBV5-4,TRBJ2-1,16,CASSVISGSFDNEQFF
TRBV11-3,TRBJ1-1,14,CASSLDSENTEAFF
TRBV4-3,TRBJ2-3,13,CASSHSPTDTQYF
TRBV7-3,TRBJ2-3,13,CASSLLRADTQYF
TRBV18,TRBJ1-2,17,CASSTKSGQGSNYGYTF
TRBV7-2,TRBJ1-1,17,CASSLAPSWTSNTEAFF
TRBV5-1,TRBJ2-7,13,CASSLERSYEQYF
TRBV19,TRBJ2-2,14,CASSPNRATGELFF
TRBV18,TRBJ2-2,16,CASSLIAGRRTGELFF
TRBV7-2,TRBJ2-2,15,CASSPVRRGTGELFF
TRBV25-1,TRBJ1-4,13,CASSGWGVEKLFF
TRBV7-9,TRBJ1-1,15,CASSSLGQGKTEAFF
TRBV18,TRBJ2-7,15,CASSGTGGVLAEQYF
TRBV6-5,TRBJ1-4,14,CASSPVRVVEKLFF
TRBV5-5,TRBJ1-2,14,CASSLDNRGGGYTF
TRBV4-2,TRBJ2-5,16,CASSQELAGVGETQYF
TRBV5-1,TRBJ2-4,17,CASSLGVGPLAKNIQYF
TRBV28,TRBJ2-3,13,CASSLSQLTTQYF
TRBV28,TRBJ1-2,15,CASNSMSGVPYGYTF
TRBV28,TRBJ2-1,12,CASSLVDNEQFF
TRBV9,TRBJ2-5,13,CASSARQWETQYF